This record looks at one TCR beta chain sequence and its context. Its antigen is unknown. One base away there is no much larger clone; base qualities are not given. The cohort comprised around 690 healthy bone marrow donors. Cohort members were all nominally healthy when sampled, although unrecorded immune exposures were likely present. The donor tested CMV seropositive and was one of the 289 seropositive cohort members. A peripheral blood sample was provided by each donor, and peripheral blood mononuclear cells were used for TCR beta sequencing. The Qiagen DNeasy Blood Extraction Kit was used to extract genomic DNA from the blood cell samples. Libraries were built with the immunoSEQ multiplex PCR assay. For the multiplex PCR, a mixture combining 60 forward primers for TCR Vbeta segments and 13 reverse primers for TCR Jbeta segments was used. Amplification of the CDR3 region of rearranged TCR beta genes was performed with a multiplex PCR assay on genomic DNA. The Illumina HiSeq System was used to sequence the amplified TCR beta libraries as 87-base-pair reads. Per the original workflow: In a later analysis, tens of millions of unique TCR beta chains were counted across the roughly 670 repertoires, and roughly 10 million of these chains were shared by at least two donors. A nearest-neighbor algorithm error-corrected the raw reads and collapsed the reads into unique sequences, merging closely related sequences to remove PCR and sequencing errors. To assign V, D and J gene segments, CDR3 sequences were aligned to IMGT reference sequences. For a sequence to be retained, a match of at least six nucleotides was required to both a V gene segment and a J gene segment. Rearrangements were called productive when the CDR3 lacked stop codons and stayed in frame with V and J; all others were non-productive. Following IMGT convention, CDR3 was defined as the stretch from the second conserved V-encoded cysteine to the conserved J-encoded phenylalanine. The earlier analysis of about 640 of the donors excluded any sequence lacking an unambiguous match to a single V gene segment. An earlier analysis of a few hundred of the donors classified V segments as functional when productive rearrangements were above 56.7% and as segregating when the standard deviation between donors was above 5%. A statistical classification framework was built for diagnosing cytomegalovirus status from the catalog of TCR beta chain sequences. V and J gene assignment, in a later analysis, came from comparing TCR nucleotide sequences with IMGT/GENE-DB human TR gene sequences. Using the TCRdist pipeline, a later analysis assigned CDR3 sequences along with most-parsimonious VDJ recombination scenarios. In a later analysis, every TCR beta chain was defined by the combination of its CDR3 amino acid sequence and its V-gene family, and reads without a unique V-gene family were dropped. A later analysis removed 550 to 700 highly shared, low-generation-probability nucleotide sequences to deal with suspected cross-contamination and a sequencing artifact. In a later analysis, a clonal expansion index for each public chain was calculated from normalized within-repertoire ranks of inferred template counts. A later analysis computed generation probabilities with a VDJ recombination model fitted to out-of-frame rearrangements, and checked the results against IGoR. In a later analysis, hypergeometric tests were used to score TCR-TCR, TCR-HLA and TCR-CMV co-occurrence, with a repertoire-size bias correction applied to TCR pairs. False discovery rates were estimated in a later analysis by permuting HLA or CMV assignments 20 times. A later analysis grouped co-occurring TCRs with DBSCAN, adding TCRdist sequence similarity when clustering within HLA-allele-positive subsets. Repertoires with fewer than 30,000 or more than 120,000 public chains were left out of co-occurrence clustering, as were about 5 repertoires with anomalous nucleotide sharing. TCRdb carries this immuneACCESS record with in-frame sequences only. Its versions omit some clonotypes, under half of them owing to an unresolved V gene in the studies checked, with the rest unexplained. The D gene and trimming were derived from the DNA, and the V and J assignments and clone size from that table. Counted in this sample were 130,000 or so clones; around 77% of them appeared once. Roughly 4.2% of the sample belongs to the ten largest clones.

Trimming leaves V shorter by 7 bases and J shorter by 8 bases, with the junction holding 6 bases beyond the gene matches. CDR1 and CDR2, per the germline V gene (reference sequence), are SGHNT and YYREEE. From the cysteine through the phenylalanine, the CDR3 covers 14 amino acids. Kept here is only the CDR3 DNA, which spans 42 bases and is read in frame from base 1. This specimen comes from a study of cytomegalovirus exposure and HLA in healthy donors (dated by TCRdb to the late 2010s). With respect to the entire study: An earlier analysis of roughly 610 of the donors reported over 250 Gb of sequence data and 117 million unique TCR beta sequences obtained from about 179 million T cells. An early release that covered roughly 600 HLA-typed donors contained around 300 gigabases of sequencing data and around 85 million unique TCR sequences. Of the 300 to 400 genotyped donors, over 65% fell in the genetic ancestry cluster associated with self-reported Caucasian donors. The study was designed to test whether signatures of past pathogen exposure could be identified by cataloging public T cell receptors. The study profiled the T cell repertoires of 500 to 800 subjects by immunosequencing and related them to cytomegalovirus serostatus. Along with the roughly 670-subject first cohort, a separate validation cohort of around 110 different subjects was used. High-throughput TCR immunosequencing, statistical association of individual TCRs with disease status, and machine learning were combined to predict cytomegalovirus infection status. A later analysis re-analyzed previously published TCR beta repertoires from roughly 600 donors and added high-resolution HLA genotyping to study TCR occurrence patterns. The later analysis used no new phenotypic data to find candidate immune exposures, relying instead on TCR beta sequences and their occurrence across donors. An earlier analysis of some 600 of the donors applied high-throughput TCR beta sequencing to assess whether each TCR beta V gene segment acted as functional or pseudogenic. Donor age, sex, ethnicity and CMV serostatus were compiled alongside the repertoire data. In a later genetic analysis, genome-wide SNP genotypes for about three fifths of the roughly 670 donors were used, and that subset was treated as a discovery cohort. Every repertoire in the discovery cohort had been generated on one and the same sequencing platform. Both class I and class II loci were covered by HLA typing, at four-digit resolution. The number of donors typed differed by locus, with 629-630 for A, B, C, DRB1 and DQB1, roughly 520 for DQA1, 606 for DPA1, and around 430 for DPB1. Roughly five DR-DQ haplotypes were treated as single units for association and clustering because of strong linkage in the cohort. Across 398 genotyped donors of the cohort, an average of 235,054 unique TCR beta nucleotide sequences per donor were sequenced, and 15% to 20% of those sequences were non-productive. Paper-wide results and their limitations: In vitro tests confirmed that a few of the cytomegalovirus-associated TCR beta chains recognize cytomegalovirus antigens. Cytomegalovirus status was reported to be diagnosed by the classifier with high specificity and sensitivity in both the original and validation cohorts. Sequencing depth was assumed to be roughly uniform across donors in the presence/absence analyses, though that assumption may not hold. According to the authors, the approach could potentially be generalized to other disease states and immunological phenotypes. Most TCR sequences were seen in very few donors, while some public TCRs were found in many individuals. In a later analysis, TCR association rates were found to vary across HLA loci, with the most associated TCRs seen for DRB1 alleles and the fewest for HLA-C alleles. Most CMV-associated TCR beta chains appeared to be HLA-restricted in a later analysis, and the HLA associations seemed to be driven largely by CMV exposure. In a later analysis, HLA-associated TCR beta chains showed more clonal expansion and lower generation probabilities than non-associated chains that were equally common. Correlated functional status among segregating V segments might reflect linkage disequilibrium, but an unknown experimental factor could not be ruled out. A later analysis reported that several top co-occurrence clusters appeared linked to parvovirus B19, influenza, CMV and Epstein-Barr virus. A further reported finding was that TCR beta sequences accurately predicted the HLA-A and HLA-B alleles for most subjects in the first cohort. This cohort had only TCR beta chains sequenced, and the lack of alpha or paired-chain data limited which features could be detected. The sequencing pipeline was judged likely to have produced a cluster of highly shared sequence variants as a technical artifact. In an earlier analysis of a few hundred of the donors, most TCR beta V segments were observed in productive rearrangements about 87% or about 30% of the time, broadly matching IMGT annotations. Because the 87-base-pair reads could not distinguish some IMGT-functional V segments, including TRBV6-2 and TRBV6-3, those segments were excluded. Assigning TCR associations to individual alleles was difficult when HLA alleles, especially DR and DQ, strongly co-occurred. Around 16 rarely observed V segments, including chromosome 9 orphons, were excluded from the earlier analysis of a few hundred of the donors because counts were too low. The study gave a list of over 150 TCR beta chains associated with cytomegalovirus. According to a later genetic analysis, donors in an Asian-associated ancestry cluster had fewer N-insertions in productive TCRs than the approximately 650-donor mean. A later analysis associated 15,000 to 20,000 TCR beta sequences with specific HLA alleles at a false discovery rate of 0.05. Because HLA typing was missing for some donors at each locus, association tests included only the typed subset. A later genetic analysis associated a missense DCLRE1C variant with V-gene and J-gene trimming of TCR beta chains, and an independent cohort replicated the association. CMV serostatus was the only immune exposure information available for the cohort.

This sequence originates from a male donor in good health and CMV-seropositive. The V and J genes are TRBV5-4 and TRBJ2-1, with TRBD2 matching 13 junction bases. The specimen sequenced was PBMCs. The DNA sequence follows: TGTGCCAGCGGCTGGGGACTAGCGGGATATGAGCAGTTCTTC. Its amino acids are CASGWGLAGYEQFF.